The rows below give T cell receptor beta chains drawn from one sample of a study of T cell changes during pregnancy in multiple sclerosis. Repertoires were generated with immunoSEQ multiplex PCR, while TCRdb's copy carries only in-frame clones and drops some. The repertoire holds 85,000 to 100,000 clones, with about 92% as singletons. The sample was peripheral blood, taken in the first trimester of pregnancy. All receptors derive from a female donor with multiple sclerosis, enrolled in a pregnancy study. CDR3s include the opening cysteine and the closing phenylalanine or tryptophan. Each record gives: CDR3 DNA, CDR3 protein, V gene, D gene, J gene, clone size. The D gene is left open where the match is weak. The listing skips clone size in some rows; elsewhere it reads once, few, many or a size class.

CDR3 DNA: TGTGCCAGCAGCTTAGATTCCAGTTTCGCCGGGGAGCTGTTTTTT
CDR3 protein: CASSLDSSFAGELFF
V gene: TRBV7-2
D gene: .
J gene: TRBJ2-2
clone size: few

CDR3 DNA: TGTGCCAGCAGCTTAGATGCAGGGGGCAATCAGCCCCAGCATTTT
CDR3 protein: CASSLDAGGNQPQHF
V gene: TRBV7-2
D gene: .
J gene: TRBJ1-5
clone size: .

CDR3 DNA: TGTGCCAGCTCCTCGGACAGGGACACTGAAGCTTTCTTT
CDR3 protein: CASSSDRDTEAFF
V gene: TRBV18
D gene: TRBD1
J gene: TRBJ1-1
clone size: .

CDR3 DNA: TGCGCCAGCAGCTTGGACCAGGGTGGCTACACCTTC
CDR3 protein: CASSLDQGGYTF
V gene: TRBV5-1
D gene: .
J gene: TRBJ1-2
clone size: .

CDR3 DNA: TGTGCCAGCAGTTCGCTCAGTACAGGGGGACAGTTCTACGAGCAGTACTTC
CDR3 protein: CASSSLSTGGQFYEQYF
V gene: TRBV27
D gene: TRBD1
J gene: TRBJ2-7
clone size: .

CDR3 DNA: TGCGCCAGCAGCTCGCTACAGGGAACCCCCACTGAAGCTTTCTTT
CDR3 protein: CASSSLQGTPTEAFF
V gene: TRBV5-1
D gene: .
J gene: TRBJ1-1
clone size: .

CDR3 DNA: TGTGCCAGCAGCAACACGCAGGGGGTGGAGGGAGAGCAGTACTTC
CDR3 protein: CASSNTQGVEGEQYF
V gene: TRBV11-2
D gene: .
J gene: TRBJ2-7
clone size: .

CDR3 DNA: TGTGCCAGCAGCCGCCAGTGGGGGGACTACGAGCAGTACTTC
CDR3 protein: CASSRQWGDYEQYF
V gene: TRBV7-9
D gene: .
J gene: TRBJ2-7
clone size: .

CDR3 DNA: TGTGCCAGCAGTCCTAGGCAGGGGAAGGTCGGGAATGAAAAACTGTTTTTT
CDR3 protein: CASSPRQGKVGNEKLFF
V gene: TRBV28
D gene: .
J gene: TRBJ1-4
clone size: .

CDR3 DNA: TGTGCCAGCAGTTTCCAGGGGCTGAACACTGAAGCTTTCTTT
CDR3 protein: CASSFQGLNTEAFF
V gene: TRBV27
D gene: .
J gene: TRBJ1-1
clone size: .

CDR3 DNA: TGCACCAGCAGCCGGGGAGGGGTAGCGGGGGGGCAGGGAAATGAGCAGTTCTTC
CDR3 protein: CTSSRGGVAGGQGNEQFF
V gene: TRBV1
D gene: .
J gene: TRBJ2-1
clone size: once

CDR3 DNA: TGTGCCAGCTCACCTAGAACAGGGGCAACTAATGAAAAACTGTTTTTT
CDR3 protein: CASSPRTGATNEKLFF
V gene: TRBV18
D gene: TRBD1
J gene: TRBJ1-4
clone size: .

CDR3 DNA: TGTGCCAGCAGCCTGGGACAGGAAGCTTTCTTT
CDR3 protein: CASSLGQEAFF
V gene: TRBV7-9
D gene: TRBD1
J gene: TRBJ1-1
clone size: few

CDR3 DNA: TGTGCCAGCAGTTACTCGAGGGGCGGGGGTAAACAGCCCCAGCATTTT
CDR3 protein: CASSYSRGGGKQPQHF
V gene: TRBV6-6
D gene: .
J gene: TRBJ1-5
clone size: .

CDR3 DNA: TGTGCCAGCAGCTTAATAGCGCTAGCGGGGAACACAGATACGCAGTATTTT
CDR3 protein: CASSLIALAGNTDTQYF
V gene: TRBV7-8
D gene: TRBD2
J gene: TRBJ2-3
clone size: .

CDR3 DNA: TGTGCCAGCAGCGGACAGGGCCTTGCAACTAATGAAAAACTGTTTTTT
CDR3 protein: CASSGQGLATNEKLFF
V gene: TRBV7-8
D gene: TRBD1
J gene: TRBJ1-4
clone size: .

CDR3 DNA: TGTGCCAGCAGTGCCACAGGCTACGAGCAGTACTTC
CDR3 protein: CASSATGYEQYF
V gene: TRBV6-1
D gene: .
J gene: TRBJ2-7
clone size: .

CDR3 DNA: TGCGCCAGCAGCCAACGGGAACAGGGGTCCCTTAGGGCCTATGAAGCTTTCTTT
CDR3 protein: CASSQREQGSLRAYEAFF
V gene: TRBV4-1
D gene: TRBD1
J gene: TRBJ1-1
clone size: .

CDR3 DNA: TGTGCCAGCAGCCTTACTAGCGCGACCGTCTACAATGAGCAGTTCTTC
CDR3 protein: CASSLTSATVYNEQFF
V gene: TRBV5-5
D gene: TRBD2
J gene: TRBJ2-1
clone size: .

CDR3 DNA: TGTGCCAGCAGCTTACCTGGAGCCGGGACAGGGGTCCACGAGCAGTACTTC
CDR3 protein: CASSLPGAGTGVHEQYF
V gene: TRBV7-9
D gene: TRBD1
J gene: TRBJ2-7
clone size: .

CDR3 DNA: TGTGCCAGCAATTCGTTGGGCTCTAACTATGGCTACACCTTC
CDR3 protein: CASNSLGSNYGYTF
V gene: TRBV2
D gene: .
J gene: TRBJ1-2
clone size: .

CDR3 DNA: TGTGCCAGTAGTATAGACCAGGGTTATGGAAACACCATATATTTT
CDR3 protein: CASSIDQGYGNTIYF
V gene: TRBV19
D gene: .
J gene: TRBJ1-3
clone size: .

CDR3 DNA: TGTGCCAGCAGCCCCACCCGAGGTGAGCAGTTCTTC
CDR3 protein: CASSPTRGEQFF
V gene: TRBV5-4
D gene: .
J gene: TRBJ2-1
clone size: .

CDR3 DNA: TGCGCCAGCAGCTCGGAGGTGAACACTGAAGCTTTCTTT
CDR3 protein: CASSSEVNTEAFF
V gene: TRBV5-1
D gene: .
J gene: TRBJ1-1
clone size: .

CDR3 DNA: TGTGCCAGCAGCCCATGGACTAGCGGGAGGAACTACGAGCAGTACTTC
CDR3 protein: CASSPWTSGRNYEQYF
V gene: TRBV27
D gene: TRBD2
J gene: TRBJ2-7
clone size: .

CDR3 DNA: TGTGCCAGCAGCCGGGAGGGCCCAGGGGAGCAGTTCTTC
CDR3 protein: CASSREGPGEQFF
V gene: TRBV7-2
D gene: TRBD2
J gene: TRBJ2-1
clone size: .

CDR3 DNA: TGTGCCAGCAGCCCGCTGGGGGGAAATCAGCCCCAGCATTTT
CDR3 protein: CASSPLGGNQPQHF
V gene: TRBV7-9
D gene: .
J gene: TRBJ1-5
clone size: .

CDR3 DNA: TGTGCCAGCGGACTAGCGAATGCAGATACGCAGTATTTT
CDR3 protein: CASGLANADTQYF
V gene: TRBV6-6
D gene: TRBD2
J gene: TRBJ2-3
clone size: .

CDR3 DNA: TGCGCCAGCAGTGAGGATGCGGGAGTTGATAATGAGCAGTTCTTC
CDR3 protein: CASSEDAGVDNEQFF
V gene: TRBV10-1
D gene: TRBD2
J gene: TRBJ2-1
clone size: .

CDR3 DNA: TGTGCCAGCAGCTTTTTAGCGGGGTACTACGAGCAGTACTTC
CDR3 protein: CASSFLAGYYEQYF
V gene: TRBV11-2
D gene: TRBD2
J gene: TRBJ2-7
clone size: .

CDR3 DNA: TGTGCCAGCTCAATGGGACAGGGGGCAATGGAGCAGTACTTC
CDR3 protein: CASSMGQGAMEQYF
V gene: TRBV18
D gene: TRBD1
J gene: TRBJ2-7
clone size: .

CDR3 DNA: TGTGCCAGCAGTGGGCTAGCGGGAGGGCCCAAGACCCAGTACTTC
CDR3 protein: CASSGLAGGPKTQYF
V gene: TRBV6-1
D gene: TRBD2
J gene: TRBJ2-5
clone size: .

CDR3 DNA: TGTGCCTGGAGGGGACAGGGGGCAAATCAGCCCCAGCATTTT
CDR3 protein: CAWRGQGANQPQHF
V gene: TRBV30
D gene: TRBD1
J gene: TRBJ1-5
clone size: .

CDR3 DNA: TGTGCCAGCAGTTCTATATCATACGAGCAGTACTTC
CDR3 protein: CASSSISYEQYF
V gene: TRBV27
D gene: .
J gene: TRBJ2-7
clone size: .

CDR3 DNA: TGTGCCAGCAGCTTCGCTAATCGGAATGAGCAGTTCTTC
CDR3 protein: CASSFANRNEQFF
V gene: TRBV7-9
D gene: .
J gene: TRBJ2-1
clone size: once

CDR3 DNA: TGCGCCAGCAGACGGAGTATCGAGCAGTACTTC
CDR3 protein: CASRRSIEQYF
V gene: TRBV5-1
D gene: .
J gene: TRBJ2-7
clone size: .

CDR3 DNA: TGTGCCAGTAGGGGGGGGTTGCGAGAAAAACTGTTTTTT
CDR3 protein: CASRGGLREKLFF
V gene: TRBV19
D gene: .
J gene: TRBJ1-4
clone size: .

CDR3 DNA: TGTGCCAGCAGCCGTTATCACCTCGGGTTGACGAACACTGAAGCTTTCTTT
CDR3 protein: CASSRYHLGLTNTEAFF
V gene: TRBV7-6
D gene: .
J gene: TRBJ1-1
clone size: once

CDR3 DNA: TGTGCCAGCAGGGGGACTCGGGAGACCCAGTACTTC
CDR3 protein: CASRGTRETQYF
V gene: TRBV28
D gene: .
J gene: TRBJ2-5
clone size: .

CDR3 DNA: TGTGCCAGCACCCCCGGGGCAGGGGGCTACGAGCAGTACTTC
CDR3 protein: CASTPGAGGYEQYF
V gene: TRBV5-4
D gene: TRBD1
J gene: TRBJ2-7
clone size: .

CDR3 DNA: TGTGCCAGCAGCTTAACATCTCAGGGGCGCGGGACTGAAGCTTTCTTT
CDR3 protein: CASSLTSQGRGTEAFF
V gene: TRBV7-9
D gene: .
J gene: TRBJ1-1
clone size: .

CDR3 DNA: TGTGCCATCAGCCCGACAGGGCGGAACACCGGGGAGCTGTTTTTT
CDR3 protein: CAISPTGRNTGELFF
V gene: TRBV10-3
D gene: TRBD1
J gene: TRBJ2-2
clone size: .

CDR3 DNA: TGTGCCTGGAGTTTTCAGGGGGCAAGTGGCTACACCTTC
CDR3 protein: CAWSFQGASGYTF
V gene: TRBV30
D gene: TRBD1
J gene: TRBJ1-2
clone size: .

CDR3 DNA: TGTGCCAGCTCATCGACAGGGTTCAACTATGGCTACACCTTC
CDR3 protein: CASSSTGFNYGYTF
V gene: TRBV18
D gene: TRBD1
J gene: TRBJ1-2
clone size: few

CDR3 DNA: TGTGCCAGCAGTTTAGGCGGACTAGTATCAGAGCAGTTCTTC
CDR3 protein: CASSLGGLVSEQFF
V gene: TRBV28
D gene: TRBD2
J gene: TRBJ2-1
clone size: few

CDR3 DNA: TGTGCCAGCAGTACAACGGGACTAGGCTACGAGCAGTACTTC
CDR3 protein: CASSTTGLGYEQYF
V gene: TRBV2
D gene: TRBD2
J gene: TRBJ2-7
clone size: .

CDR3 DNA: TGTGCCAGCAGGGAGACAGGGGGAAGAGAAAACATTCAGTACTTC
CDR3 protein: CASRETGGRENIQYF
V gene: TRBV27
D gene: TRBD1
J gene: TRBJ2-4
clone size: .

CDR3 DNA: TGTGCCAGCAGTGAAGAAGGGGACTACGAGCAGTACTTC
CDR3 protein: CASSEEGDYEQYF
V gene: TRBV6-1
D gene: .
J gene: TRBJ2-7
clone size: once

CDR3 DNA: TGTGCCATCGGGCCGGTGGGCGGGGAGCTGTTTTTT
CDR3 protein: CAIGPVGGELFF
V gene: TRBV10-3
D gene: .
J gene: TRBJ2-2
clone size: .

CDR3 DNA: TGTGCCAGCAGTTTCATGTTTACGGGACAGGGGGCGTACGAGCAGTACTTC
CDR3 protein: CASSFMFTGQGAYEQYF
V gene: TRBV27
D gene: TRBD1
J gene: TRBJ2-7
clone size: .